This T cell receptor beta chain was recovered during a study of cytomegalovirus exposure and HLA in healthy donors (TCRdb year 2017). Background on the whole study: According to an earlier analysis of a few hundred of the donors, about 179 million T cells yielded over 100 million unique TCR beta sequences and more than 250 Gb of sequence data. Of the 398 genotyped donors, over 65% fell in the genetic ancestry cluster associated with self-reported Caucasian donors. A later analysis re-analyzed previously published TCR beta repertoires from about 730 donors and added high-resolution HLA genotyping to study TCR occurrence patterns. Both class I and class II loci were covered by HLA typing, at four-digit resolution. Across some 400 genotyped donors of the cohort, an average of about 240,000 unique TCR beta nucleotide sequences per donor were sequenced, and roughly 20% of those sequences were non-productive. A later genetic analysis took genome-wide SNP genotypes for about 55% of the roughly 700 donors and used that subset as a discovery cohort. In addition to the first cohort of around 670 subjects, a separate validation cohort of around 110 different subjects was used. To decide whether each TCR beta V gene segment behaved as functional or pseudogenic, an earlier analysis of some 540 of the donors relied on high-throughput TCR beta sequencing. The later analysis used no new phenotypic data to find candidate immune exposures, relying instead on TCR beta sequences and their occurrence across donors. An early release covering approximately 600 HLA-typed donors comprised approximately 290 gigabases of sequencing data and approximately 85 million unique TCR sequences. Donor age, sex, ethnicity and CMV serostatus were collected together with the repertoire data. Every discovery cohort repertoire had been produced on one sequencing platform. Because of strong linkage in the cohort, four or five DR-DQ haplotypes were treated as single units for association and clustering. High-throughput TCR immunosequencing, statistical association of individual TCRs with disease status, and machine learning were combined to predict cytomegalovirus infection status. Using immunosequencing, the study profiled T cell repertoires from fewer than 850 subjects and related those repertoires to cytomegalovirus serostatus. Typing coverage varied by locus: 629-630 donors for A, B, C, DRB1 and DQB1; approximately 560 for DQA1; 600 to 610 for DPA1; 450 to 480 for DPB1. The aim of the study was to test whether cataloging public T cell receptors could identify signatures of past pathogen exposure.

The investigation overall reported the following: In a later analysis, several top co-occurrence clusters were reported to appear linked to parvovirus B19, influenza, CMV and Epstein-Barr virus. A total of 150 or so TCR beta chains were listed by the study as associated with cytomegalovirus. In a later analysis, TCR association rates were found to vary across HLA loci, with the most associated TCRs seen for DRB1 alleles and the fewest for HLA-C alleles. Most CMV-associated TCR beta chains appeared to be HLA-restricted in a later analysis, and the HLA associations seemed to be driven largely by CMV exposure. The classifier was reported to diagnose cytomegalovirus status with high specificity and sensitivity in both the original and validation cohorts. The earlier analysis of nearly 600 of the donors excluded some 16 rarely observed V segments, including chromosome 9 orphons, because counts were too low. Most TCR sequences were seen in very few donors, while some public TCRs were found in many individuals. CMV serostatus was the only immune exposure information available for the cohort. A later analysis associated some 17,000 TCR beta sequences with specific HLA alleles at a false discovery rate of 0.05. A further reported finding was that TCR beta sequences accurately predicted the HLA-A and HLA-B alleles for most subjects in the first cohort. Because HLA typing was missing for some donors at each locus, association tests included only the typed subset. In a later genetic analysis, fewer N-insertions in productive TCRs were reported among donors in an Asian-associated ancestry cluster than the approximately 710-donor mean. A later analysis found that HLA-associated TCR beta chains were more clonally expanded and had lower generation probabilities than equally common non-associated chains. Roughly uniform sequencing depth across donors was assumed in presence/absence analyses, although this assumption may not hold. An association between a missense DCLRE1C variant and V-gene and J-gene trimming of TCR beta chains was found in a later genetic analysis and replicated in an independent cohort. Because the 87-base-pair reads could not distinguish some IMGT-functional V segments, including TRBV6-2 and TRBV6-3, those segments were excluded. Broadly in line with IMGT annotations, most TCR beta V segments showed up in productive rearrangements about 90% or about 30% of the time in an earlier analysis of several hundred of the donors. When HLA alleles, especially DR and DQ, strongly co-occurred, TCR associations were difficult to assign to individual alleles. The sequencing pipeline was judged likely to have produced a cluster of highly shared sequence variants as a technical artifact. The authors suggested that the approach could potentially be extended to other disease states and immunological phenotypes. Three of the identified cytomegalovirus-associated TCR beta chains were confirmed in vitro to be specific for cytomegalovirus antigens. Correlated functional status among segregating V segments might reflect linkage disequilibrium, but an unknown experimental factor could not be ruled out. This cohort had only TCR beta chains sequenced, and the lack of alpha or paired-chain data limited which features could be detected.

The cohort consisted of fewer than 700 healthy bone marrow donors. At the time of sampling, every cohort member was nominally healthy, though immune exposures that went unrecorded were likely present. The donor tested CMV seronegative and was one of the 352 seronegative cohort members. Each donor provided a peripheral blood sample, and peripheral blood mononuclear cells were used for TCR beta sequencing. The Qiagen DNeasy Blood Extraction Kit was used to extract genomic DNA from the blood cell samples. At the junction V is shortened by 2 bases and J by 8 bases; bases outside the gene matches: 3. Inclusive of the bounding cysteine and phenylalanine, the CDR3 is 13 residues long. Only the CDR3 region is kept as DNA, spanning 39 bases read in frame from base 1. CDR1 and CDR2 are drawn from the germline V gene: MNHNS, SASEGT. The protocol used for the library was the immunoSEQ multiplex PCR assay. For the multiplex PCR, a mixture combining 60 forward primers for TCR Vbeta segments and 13 reverse primers for TCR Jbeta segments was used. The CDR3 region of rearranged TCR beta genes was amplified from genomic DNA by a multiplex PCR assay. The Illumina HiSeq System was used to sequence the amplified TCR beta libraries as 87-base-pair reads. Under the source paper's analysis protocol: In a later analysis, some 80 million unique TCR beta chains were counted across the approximately 620 repertoires, and roughly 11 million of these chains were shared by at least two donors. Raw reads were error-corrected and collapsed into unique sequences with a nearest-neighbor algorithm that merged closely related sequences to remove PCR and sequencing errors. V, D and J gene segments were assigned by aligning CDR3 sequences to IMGT reference sequences. For a sequence to be retained, a match of at least six nucleotides was required to both a V gene segment and a J gene segment. A rearrangement counted as productive if the CDR3 had no stop codons and remained in frame with V and J, and every other rearrangement counted as non-productive. Following IMGT convention, CDR3 was defined as the stretch from the second conserved V-encoded cysteine to the conserved J-encoded phenylalanine. In an earlier analysis of roughly 610 of the donors, sequences lacking an unambiguous match to a single V gene segment were excluded. In an earlier analysis of approximately 500 of the donors, a V segment was called functional when productive rearrangements were above 56.7%, and segregating when the standard deviation between donors exceeded 5%. A statistical classification framework was developed to diagnose cytomegalovirus status using the catalog of TCR beta chain sequences. In a later analysis, V and J genes were assigned by comparing TCR nucleotide sequences against IMGT/GENE-DB human TR gene sequences. In a later analysis, CDR3 sequences and most-parsimonious VDJ recombination scenarios were assigned using the TCRdist pipeline. In a later analysis, each TCR beta chain was defined by its CDR3 amino acid sequence together with its V-gene family, and reads lacking a unique V-gene family were excluded. In a later analysis, 500 to 650 highly shared, low-generation-probability nucleotide sequences were removed to address suspected cross-contamination and a sequencing artifact. In a later analysis, a clonal expansion index for each public chain was calculated from normalized within-repertoire ranks of inferred template counts. In a later analysis, generation probabilities were computed with a VDJ recombination model fitted to out-of-frame rearrangements, and the resulting probabilities were checked against IGoR. In a later analysis, TCR-TCR, TCR-HLA and TCR-CMV co-occurrence was scored with hypergeometric tests, and a repertoire-size bias correction was applied to TCR pairs. In a later analysis, false discovery rates were estimated by permuting HLA or CMV assignments 20 times. A later analysis grouped co-occurring TCRs with DBSCAN, adding TCRdist sequence similarity when clustering within HLA-allele-positive subsets. For co-occurrence clustering, repertoires with fewer than 30,000 or more than 120,000 public chains were excluded, along with about five repertoires with anomalous nucleotide sharing. TCRdb carries this immuneACCESS record with in-frame sequences only. Its versions omit some clonotypes, under half of them owing to an unresolved V gene in the studies checked, with the rest unexplained. The V and J calls and the clone size are those of that table, but D and trimming were determined from the DNA. This sample lists tens of thousands of clones; roughly 80% were detected once. The top ten constitute 4% to 5% of the sample.

Details on this clone: This clone's antigen is unknown. No base quality information exists; no much larger clone differs at one position.

The clonotype was recovered from a man aged 35 to 55 in good health and CMV-seronegative. Material for sequencing was PBMCs. Here the chain combines TRBV6-1 and TRBJ2-3; 8 junctional bases match TRBD2. The sequenced DNA: TGTGCCAGCAGTGAAATCACTAGCGGTACGCAGTATTTT. It is translated as CASSEITSGTQYF.